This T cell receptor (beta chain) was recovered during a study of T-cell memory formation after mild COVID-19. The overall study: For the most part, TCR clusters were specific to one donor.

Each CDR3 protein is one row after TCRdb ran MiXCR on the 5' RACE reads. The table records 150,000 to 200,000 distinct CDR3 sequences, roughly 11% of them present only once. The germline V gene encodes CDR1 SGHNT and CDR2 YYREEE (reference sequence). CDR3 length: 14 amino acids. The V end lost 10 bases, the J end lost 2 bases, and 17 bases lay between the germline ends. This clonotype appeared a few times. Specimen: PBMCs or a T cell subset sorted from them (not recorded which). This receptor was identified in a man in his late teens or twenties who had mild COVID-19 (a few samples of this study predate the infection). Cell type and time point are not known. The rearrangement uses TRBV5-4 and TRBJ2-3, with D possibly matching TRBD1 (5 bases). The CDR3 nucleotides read TGTGCCTCCACAGGAACCCAAGACACAGATACGCAGTATTTT. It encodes CASTGTQDTDTQYF. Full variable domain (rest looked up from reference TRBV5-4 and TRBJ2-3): ETGVTQSPTHLIKTRGQQVTLRCSSQSGHNTVSWYQQALGQGPQFIFQYYREEENGRGNFPPRFSGLQFPNYSSELNVNALELDDSALYLCASTGTQDTDTQYFGPGTRLTVL.